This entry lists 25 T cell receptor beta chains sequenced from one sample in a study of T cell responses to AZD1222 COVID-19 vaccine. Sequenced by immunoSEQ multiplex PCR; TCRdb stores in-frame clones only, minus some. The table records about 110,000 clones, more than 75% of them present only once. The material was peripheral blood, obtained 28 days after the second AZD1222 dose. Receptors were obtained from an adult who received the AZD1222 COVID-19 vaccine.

The CDR3 DNA sequence: TGTGCCAGCAGCTTACCCTCCGGGACAGGGATTGGCGAGCAGTACTTC. Amino acids: CASSLPSGTGIGEQYF. This chain joins TRBV7-6 and TRBJ2-7; 9 bases agree with TRBD1. Germline loops: CDR1 SGHVS, CDR2 FNYEAQ. CDR3 length equals 16 residues. Losses at the gene ends were 2 bases for V and 6 bases for J; bases not matched to a gene: 11. Variable domain in full (rest from reference TRBV7-6 and TRBJ2-7): GAGVSQSPRYKVTKRGQDVALRCDPISGHVSLYWYRQALGQGPEFLTYFNYEAQQDKSGLPNDRFSAERPEGSISTLTIQRTEQRDSAMYRCASSLPSGTGIGEQYFGPGTRLTVT.

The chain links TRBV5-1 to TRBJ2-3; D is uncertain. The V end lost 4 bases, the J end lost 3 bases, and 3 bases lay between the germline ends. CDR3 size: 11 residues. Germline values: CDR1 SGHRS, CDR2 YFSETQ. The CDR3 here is CASSRTDTQYF. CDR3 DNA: TGCGCCAGCAGCCGTACAGATACGCAGTATTTT.

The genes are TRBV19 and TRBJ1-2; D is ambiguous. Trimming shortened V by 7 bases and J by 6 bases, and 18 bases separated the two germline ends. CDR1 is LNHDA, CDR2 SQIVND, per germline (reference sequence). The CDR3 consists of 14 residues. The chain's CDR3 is CASMPRRIADGYTF. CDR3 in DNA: TGTGCCAGTATGCCACGACGCATTGCAGATGGCTACACCTTC. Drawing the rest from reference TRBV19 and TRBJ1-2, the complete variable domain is DGGITQSPKYLFRKEGQNVTLSCEQNLNHDAMYWYRQDPGQGLRLIYYSQIVNDFQKGDIAEGYSVSREKKESFPLTVTSAQKNPTAFYLCASMPRRIADGYTFGSGTRLTVV.

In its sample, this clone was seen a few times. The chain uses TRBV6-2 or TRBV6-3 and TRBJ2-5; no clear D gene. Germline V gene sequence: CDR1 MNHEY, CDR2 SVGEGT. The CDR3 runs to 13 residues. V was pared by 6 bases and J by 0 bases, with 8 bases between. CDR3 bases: TGTGCCAGCAGCCCACATGACCAAGAGACCCAGTACTTC. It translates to CASSPHDQETQYF.

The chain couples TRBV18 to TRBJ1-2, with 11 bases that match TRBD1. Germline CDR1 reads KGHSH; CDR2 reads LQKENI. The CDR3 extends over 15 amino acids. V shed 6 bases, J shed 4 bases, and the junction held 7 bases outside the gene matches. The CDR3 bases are TGTGCCAGCTCGACCGGGACAGGGGGTAGCTATGGCTACACCTTC. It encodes CASSTGTGGSYGYTF.

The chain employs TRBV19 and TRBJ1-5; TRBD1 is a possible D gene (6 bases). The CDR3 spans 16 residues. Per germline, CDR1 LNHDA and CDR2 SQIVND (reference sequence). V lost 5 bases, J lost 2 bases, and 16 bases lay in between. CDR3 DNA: TGTGCCAGTAGTGGCTACGGACAGTCCCGCAATCAGCCCCAGCATTTT. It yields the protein CASSGYGQSRNQPQHF.

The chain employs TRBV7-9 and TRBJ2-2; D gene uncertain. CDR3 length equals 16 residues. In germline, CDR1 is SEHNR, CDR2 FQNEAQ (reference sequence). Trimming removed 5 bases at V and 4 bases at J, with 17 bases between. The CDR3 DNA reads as TGTGCCAGCAGCCTGGGCCTCCGTAAGAGCACCGGGGAGCTGTTTTTT. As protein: CASSLGLRKSTGELFF.

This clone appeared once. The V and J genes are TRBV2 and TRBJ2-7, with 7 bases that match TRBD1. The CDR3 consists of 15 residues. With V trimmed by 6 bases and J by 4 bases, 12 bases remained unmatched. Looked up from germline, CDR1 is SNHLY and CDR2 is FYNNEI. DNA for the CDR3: TGTGCCAGCAGCATTCGACAGGGATTGAAATACGAGCAGTACTTC. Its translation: CASSIRQGLKYEQYF.

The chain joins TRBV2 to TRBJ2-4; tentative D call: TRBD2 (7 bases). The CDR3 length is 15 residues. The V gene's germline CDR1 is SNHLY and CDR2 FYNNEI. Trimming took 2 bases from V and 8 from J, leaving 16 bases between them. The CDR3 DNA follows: TGTGCCAGCAGTGAAACCCAAGGGGGGGGAGACATTCAGTACTTC. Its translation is CASSETQGGGDIQYF.

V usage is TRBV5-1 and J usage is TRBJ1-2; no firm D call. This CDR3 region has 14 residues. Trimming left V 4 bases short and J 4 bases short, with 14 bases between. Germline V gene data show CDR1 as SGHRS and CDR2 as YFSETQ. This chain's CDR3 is CASSLRGQPYGYTF. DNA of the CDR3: TGCGCCAGCAGCCTCAGAGGCCAGCCCTATGGCTACACCTTC.

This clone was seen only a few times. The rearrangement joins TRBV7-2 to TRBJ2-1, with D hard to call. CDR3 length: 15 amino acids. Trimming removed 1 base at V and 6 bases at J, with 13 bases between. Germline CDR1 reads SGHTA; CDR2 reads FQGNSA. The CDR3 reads CASSLGDSRTNEQFF. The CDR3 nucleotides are TGTGCCAGCAGCTTAGGTGACTCCCGGACCAATGAGCAGTTCTTC.

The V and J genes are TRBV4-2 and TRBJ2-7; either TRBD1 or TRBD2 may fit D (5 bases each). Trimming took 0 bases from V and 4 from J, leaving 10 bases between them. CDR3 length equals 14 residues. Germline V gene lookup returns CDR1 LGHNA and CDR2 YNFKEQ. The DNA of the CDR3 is TGTGCCAGCAGCCAAGATTTGGGGGAATACGAGCAGTACTTC. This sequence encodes CASSQDLGEYEQYF.

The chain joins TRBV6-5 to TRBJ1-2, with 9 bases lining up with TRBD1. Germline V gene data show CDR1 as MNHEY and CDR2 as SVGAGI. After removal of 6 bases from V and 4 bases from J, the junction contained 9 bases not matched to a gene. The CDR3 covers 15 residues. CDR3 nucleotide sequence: TGTGCCAGCAGCATCGGACAGGGGTTCCGCTATGGCTACACCTTC. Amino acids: CASSIGQGFRYGYTF.

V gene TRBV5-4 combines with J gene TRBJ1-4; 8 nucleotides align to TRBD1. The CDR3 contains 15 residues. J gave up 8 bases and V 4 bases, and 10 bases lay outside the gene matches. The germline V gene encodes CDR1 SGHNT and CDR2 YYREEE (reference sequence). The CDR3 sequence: CASSRGGTGPEKLFF. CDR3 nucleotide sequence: TGTGCCAGCAGCCGTGGTGGGACAGGACCCGAAAAACTGTTTTTT.

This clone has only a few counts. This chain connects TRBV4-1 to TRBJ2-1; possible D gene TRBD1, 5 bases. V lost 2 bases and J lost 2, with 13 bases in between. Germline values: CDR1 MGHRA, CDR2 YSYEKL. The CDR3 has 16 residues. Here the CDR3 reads CASSQTNKGTYNEQFF. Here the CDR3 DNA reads TGCGCCAGCAGCCAAACGAACAAGGGGACCTACAATGAGCAGTTCTTC.

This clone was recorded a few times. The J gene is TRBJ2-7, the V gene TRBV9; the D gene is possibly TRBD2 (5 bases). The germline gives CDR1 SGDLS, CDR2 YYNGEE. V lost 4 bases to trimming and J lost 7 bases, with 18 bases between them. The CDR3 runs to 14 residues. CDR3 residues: CASSPGGSDGEQYF. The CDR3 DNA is TGTGCCAGCAGCCCCGGAGGTTCGGATGGGGAGCAGTACTTC.

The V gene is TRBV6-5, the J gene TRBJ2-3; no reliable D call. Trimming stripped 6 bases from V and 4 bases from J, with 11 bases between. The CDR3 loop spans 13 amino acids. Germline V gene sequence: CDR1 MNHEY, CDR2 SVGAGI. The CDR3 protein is CASRSVKSDTQYF. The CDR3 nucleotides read TGTGCCAGCAGAAGCGTCAAGTCAGATACGCAGTATTTT.

CDR3 in DNA: TGCGCCAGCAGCTTGGACGGGGATCAGCCCCAGCATTTT. Its translation is CASSLDGDQPQHF. The genes are TRBV5-1 and TRBJ1-5, with unresolved D. Per the germline V gene, CDR1 is SGHRS and CDR2 is YFSETQ. V lost 0 bases, J lost 5 bases, and 6 bases lay in between. This CDR3 has 13 residues.

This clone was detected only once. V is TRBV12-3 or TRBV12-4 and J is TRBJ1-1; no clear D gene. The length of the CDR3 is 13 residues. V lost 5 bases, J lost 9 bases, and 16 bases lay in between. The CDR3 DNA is TGTGCCAGCAGTCCCGGACGGCAGCGAAAAGCTTTCTTT. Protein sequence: CASSPGRQRKAFF.

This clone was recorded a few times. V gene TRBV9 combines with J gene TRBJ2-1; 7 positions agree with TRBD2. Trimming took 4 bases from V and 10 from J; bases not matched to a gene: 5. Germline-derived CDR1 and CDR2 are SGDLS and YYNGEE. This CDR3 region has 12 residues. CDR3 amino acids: CASSPGGGEQFF. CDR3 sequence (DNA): TGTGCCAGCAGCCCGGGGGGAGGCGAGCAGTTCTTC.

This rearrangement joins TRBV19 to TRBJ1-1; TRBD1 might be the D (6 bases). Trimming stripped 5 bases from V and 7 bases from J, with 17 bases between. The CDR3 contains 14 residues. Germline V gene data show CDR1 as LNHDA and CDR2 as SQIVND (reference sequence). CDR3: CASSPEGQLSEAFF. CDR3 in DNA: TGTGCCAGTAGTCCGGAAGGACAGTTGAGTGAAGCTTTCTTT.

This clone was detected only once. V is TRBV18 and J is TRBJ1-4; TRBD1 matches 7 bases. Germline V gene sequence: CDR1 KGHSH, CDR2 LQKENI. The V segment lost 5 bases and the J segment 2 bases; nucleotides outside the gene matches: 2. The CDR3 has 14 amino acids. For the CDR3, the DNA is TGTGCCAGCTCAGCAGGGGGGACTAATGAAAAACTGTTTTTT. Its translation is CASSAGGTNEKLFF.

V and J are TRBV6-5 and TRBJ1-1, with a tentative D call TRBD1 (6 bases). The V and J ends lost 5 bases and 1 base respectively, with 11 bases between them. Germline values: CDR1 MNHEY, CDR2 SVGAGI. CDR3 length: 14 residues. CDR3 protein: CASSRAGANTEAFF. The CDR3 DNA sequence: TGTGCCAGCAGTAGGGCAGGGGCGAACACTGAAGCTTTCTTT.

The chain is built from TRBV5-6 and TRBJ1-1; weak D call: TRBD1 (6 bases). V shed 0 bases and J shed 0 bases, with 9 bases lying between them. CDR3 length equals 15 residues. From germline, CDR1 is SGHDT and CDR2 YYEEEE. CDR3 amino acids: CASSLGGRMNTEAFF. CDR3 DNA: TGTGCCAGCAGCTTGGGGGGGCGAATGAACACTGAAGCTTTCTTT. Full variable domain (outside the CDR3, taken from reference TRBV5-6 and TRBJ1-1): DAGVTQSPTHLIKTRGQQVTLRCSPKSGHDTVSWYQQALGQGPQFIFQYYEEEERQRGNFPDRFSGHQFPNYSSELNVNALLLGDSALYLCASSLGGRMNTEAFFGQGTRLTVV.

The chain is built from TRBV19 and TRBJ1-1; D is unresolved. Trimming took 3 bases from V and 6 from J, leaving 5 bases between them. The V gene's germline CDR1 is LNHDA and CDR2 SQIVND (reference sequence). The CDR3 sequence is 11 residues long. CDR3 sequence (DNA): TGTGCCAGTAGTATCTCCGCTGAAGCTTTCTTT. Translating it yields CASSISAEAFF.